This TCR beta chain was captured in a study of T cells after somatic rescue of genetic block. Sequencing was performed with immunoSEQ multiplex PCR; in TCRdb, only in-frame clones are kept and a portion is missing. Of 10,000 to 15,000 clones in the sample, 60% to 75% were seen once. The CDR3 totals 16 residues. The germline CDR1 and CDR2 sequences are SGHAT and FQDESV (reference sequence). Trimming cost V 5 bases and J 2 bases; bases outside gene matches: 6. The genes are TRBV11-1 and TRBJ2-2; TRBD1 aligns across 9 bases. Sequencing was performed on peripheral blood mononuclear cells (PBMCs). The receptor comes from a boy between 10 and 17 years old. Here the CDR3 reads CASSLTGGLNTGELFF. CDR3 coding DNA: TGTGCCAGCAGCCTCACAGGGGGCCTAAACACCGGGGAGCTGTTTTTT.